This T cell receptor (beta chain) appears in the sequencing data of a study of cytomegalovirus exposure and HLA in healthy donors. Study observations and caveats: Sequencing artifact likely explains a cluster of highly shared sequence variants. At a 0.05 false discovery rate, a later analysis found around 15,000 TCR beta sequences to be associated with HLA alleles. 164 TCR beta chains were listed as cytomegalovirus-associated. As a later analysis showed, a missense DCLRE1C variant was linked to trimming of TCR beta V- and J-genes.

CDR3 length: 15 residues. Germline V gives CDR1 LNHNV, CDR2 YYDKDF (reference sequence). Trimming at V came to 1 base and at J to 1 base, leaving 4 bases not matched to a gene. This clone was recorded once. The antigen remains undetermined. PCR employed 60 Vbeta and 13 Jbeta primers. Measured with immunoSEQ multiplex PCR; TCRdb has only the in-frame clones, and not every one. The sample carries fewer than 250,000 clones, over 75% recorded once. The sequence came from a human donor in good health. This chain joins TRBV15 and TRBJ2-7; 7 nucleotides agree with TRBD1. The source material was PBMCs. For the CDR3, the DNA is TGTGCCACCAGCAGAGGGGGGACAGATTCCTACGAGCAGTACTTC. Its translation is CATSRGGTDSYEQYF. Full variable domain (rest looked up from reference TRBV15 and TRBJ2-7): DAMVIQNPRYQVTQFGKPVTLSCSQTLNHNVMYWYQQKSSQAPKLLFHYYDKDFNNEADTPDNFQSRRPNTSFCFLDIRSPGLGDTAMYLCATSRGGTDSYEQYFGPGTRLTVT.